This T cell receptor (beta chain) derives from a study of cytomegalovirus exposure and HLA in healthy donors. The CDR3 runs 13 residues. V lost 3 bases and J lost 1, with 6 bases in between. CDR1 is MNHEY, CDR2 SMNVEV, per germline (reference sequence). The PCR had 60 Vbeta and 13 Jbeta primers. Some clones are missing from TCRdb's copy, which holds only in-frame ones; the method was immunoSEQ multiplex PCR. Among more than 140,000 clones listed, 64% were seen once. This chain uses TRBV27 with TRBJ1-1; D is unclear. The receptor was isolated from a woman under 40 in good health and CMV-seropositive. Input material: PBMCs. Written as DNA, the CDR3 is TGTGCCAGCAGTTTGGCCAGGAACACTGAAGCTTTCTTT. It is translated as CASSLARNTEAFF.